The next 31 T cell receptor beta chains were all read from a single sample in a study of OX40 agonist ivuxolimab in advanced cancers. The protocol was immunoSEQ multiplex PCR, while the TCRdb copy is restricted to in-frame clones and leaves out a portion. The sample consists of about 77,000 clones, over 85% of them appearing once. Here the sequenced sample was CD4+ or CD8+ T cells sorted from blood, taken in a trial of the OX40 agonist ivuxolimab. Receptors were obtained from an adult with an advanced solid tumor such as melanoma, head and neck, liver or kidney cancer.

The chain couples TRBV5-1 to TRBJ2-2, with 8 nucleotides matching TRBD2. CDR1 is SGHRS, CDR2 YFSETQ, per germline. Germline trimming cut 0 bases from V and 3 bases from J; bases unmatched to any gene: 4. The CDR3 has 16 amino acids. CDR3 protein: CASSLESGRHTGELFF. In DNA form, the CDR3 reads TGCGCCAGCAGCTTGGAGAGCGGGAGACACACCGGGGAGCTGTTTTTT.

This clone was counted once. The chain couples TRBV6-5 to TRBJ2-5; D remains unclear. Germline values: CDR1 MNHEY, CDR2 SVGAGI. With 0 bases removed from V and 3 bases from J, the gap between germline ends came to 11 bases. This CDR3 comprises 15 residues. DNA of the CDR3: TGTGCCAGCAGTTACTCGAGAGGAGCCGAAGAGACCCAGTACTTC. Its translation: CASSYSRGAEETQYF.

This chain connects TRBV5-1 to TRBJ1-3, with D unresolved. The CDR3 has 15 amino acids. CDR1 and CDR2 (germline): SGHRS, YFSETQ. Trimming pared 0 bases from V and 4 bases from J, leaving 11 bases between. This CDR3 is CASSLADGLGNTIYF. CDR3 nucleotides: TGCGCCAGCAGCTTGGCCGACGGCTTAGGAAACACCATATATTTT.

V and J are TRBV9 and TRBJ2-1; tentatively, D is TRBD2 (6 bases). V was pared by 2 bases and J by 0 bases, with 15 bases between. Germline V gives CDR1 SGDLS, CDR2 YYNGEE. There are 17 residues in the CDR3. The CDR3 sequence: CASSVLGAGSSYNEQFF. The CDR3 DNA follows: TGTGCCAGCAGCGTCTTAGGGGCCGGGAGCTCCTACAATGAGCAGTTCTTC.

The chain carries TRBV10-3 and TRBJ1-5, with 8 bases that match TRBD1. The CDR3 covers 12 residues. V was clipped by 10 bases and J by 5 bases; unmatched bases: 4. Germline-derived CDR1 and CDR2 are ENHRY and SYGVKD. In nucleotides, the CDR3 is TGTGCCACCACACAGGGGGATCAGCCCCAGCATTTT. It encodes CATTQGDQPQHF.

This chain joins TRBV2 and TRBJ1-1; D gene uncertain. Germline CDR1 reads SNHLY; CDR2 reads FYNNEI. The CDR3 extends over 13 amino acids. V lost 9 bases and J lost 5, with 16 bases in between. The CDR3 loop reads CASGRGSNTEAFF. CDR3 DNA: TGTGCCAGTGGAAGAGGGTCGAATACTGAAGCTTTCTTT.

This sequence joins TRBV7-8 and TRBJ1-6; perhaps TRBD1 as D (5 bases). Trimming shortened V by 2 bases and J by 4 bases, and 18 bases separated the two germline ends. Germline V lookup: CDR1 SGHVS, CDR2 FQNEAQ. This CDR3 has 18 amino acids. This chain's CDR3 is CASSLYAPTPGYNSPLHF. CDR3 DNA: TGTGCCAGCAGCTTATATGCCCCTACGCCAGGGTATAATTCACCCCTCCACTTT.

This chain joins TRBV19 and TRBJ2-2; D might be TRBD1 (5 bases). V was shortened by 1 base and J by 5 bases, with 14 bases between the two germline ends. CDR1 and CDR2 (germline): LNHDA, SQIVND (reference sequence). The CDR3 length is 16 residues. The CDR3 loop is CASSIGTTRETGELFF. CDR3 coding DNA: TGTGCCAGTAGTATAGGGACAACGCGAGAAACCGGGGAGCTGTTTTTT.

The rearrangement uses TRBV29-1 and TRBJ2-2, with D possibly TRBD1 on 5 matching bases. V was shortened by 3 bases and J by 1 base, with 9 bases between the two germline ends. Germline V gives CDR1 SQVTM, CDR2 ANQGSEA. The CDR3 covers 14 residues. In nucleotides, the CDR3 is TGCAGCGTTGACAGGCAGGGGAACACCGGGGAGCTGTTTTTT. This sequence encodes CSVDRQGNTGELFF.

The chain combines TRBV7-8 with TRBJ2-7; D is perhaps TRBD1 (6 bases). This CDR3 is built from 15 residues. Looked up from germline, CDR1 is SGHVS and CDR2 is FQNEAQ. Trimming stripped 5 bases from V and 2 bases from J, with 16 bases between. The CDR3: CASSRNRVLPYEQYF. DNA of the CDR3: TGTGCCAGCAGCCGAAACAGGGTCCTCCCCTACGAGCAGTACTTC.

This chain uses TRBV30 with TRBJ1-5; D is possibly TRBD1 (6 bases). Trimming shortened V by 5 bases and J by 3 bases, and 11 bases separated the two germline ends. CDR1 is GTSNPN and CDR2 is SVGIG in the germline V gene (reference sequence). The CDR3 extends over 13 amino acids. The CDR3 protein is CAWGRTDNQPQHF. The DNA for the CDR3 is TGTGCCTGGGGACGGACAGACAATCAGCCCCAGCATTTT. Variable domain in full (rest from reference TRBV30 and TRBJ1-5): SQTIHQWPATLVQPVGSPLSLECTVEGTSNPNLYWYRQAAGRGLQLLFYSVGIGQISSEVPQNLSASRPQDRQFILSSKKLLLSDSGFYLCAWGRTDNQPQHFGDGTRLSIL.

The chain uses TRBV20-1 and TRBJ1-5; D not certain. This CDR3 contains 11 residues. Trimming stripped 5 bases from V and 3 bases from J, with 5 bases between. The germline gives CDR1 DFQATT, CDR2 SNEGSKA (reference sequence). CDR3 bases: TGCAGTGCTGGCTACAATCAGCCCCAGCATTTT. Protein product: CSAGYNQPQHF.

This chain connects TRBV10-3 to TRBJ2-7, with D possibly being TRBD2 (6 bases). Looked up from germline, CDR1 is ENHRY and CDR2 is SYGVKD. V was clipped by 6 bases and J by 3 bases, with 12 bases between them. The CDR3 consists of 13 residues. This chain's CDR3 is CAIRAGTFYEQYF. CDR3 DNA sequence: TGTGCCATCAGGGCAGGGACTTTCTACGAGCAGTACTTC.

The J gene is TRBJ1-2, the V gene TRBV18, with 7 bases identical to TRBD1. This CDR3 has 15 residues. Germline trimming cut 1 base from V and 8 bases from J; bases unmatched to any gene: 10. In germline, CDR1 is KGHSH, CDR2 LQKENI. The DNA of the CDR3 is TGTGCCAGCTCACCACAGTCAGGGGGGACGGACGGCTACACCTTC. Encoded protein: CASSPQSGGTDGYTF. The whole variable domain, remainder taken from reference TRBV18 and TRBJ1-2, is NAGVMQNPRHLVRRRGQEARLRCSPMKGHSHVYWYRQLPEEGLKFMVYLQKENIIDESGMPKERFSAEFPKEGPSILRIQQVVRGDSAAYFCASSPQSGGTDGYTFGSGTRLTVV.

In its sample, this clone ranks as large. Other nucleotide sequences from this sample produce the same CDR3. This chain joins TRBV2 and TRBJ1-1; no reliable D call. Germline lookup yields CDR1 SNHLY and CDR2 FYNNEI. V was trimmed by 9 bases and J by 3 bases, leaving 8 bases between them. The CDR3 contains 11 residues. The CDR3 DNA reads TGTGCCAGTTCCTACGACACTGAAGCTTTCTTT. Amino acids: CASSYDTEAFF.

The genes are TRBV6-1 and TRBJ2-7; D ambiguous. V was shortened by 7 bases and J by 2 bases, with 12 bases between the two germline ends. This CDR3 region has 13 residues. CDR1 is MNHNS, CDR2 SASEGT, per germline. CDR3 in DNA: TGTGCCAGCAAAGCCGATTTGACCTACGAGCAGTACTTC. It yields the protein CASKADLTYEQYF.

The chain joins TRBV5-1 to TRBJ2-7; D ambiguous. There are 16 residues in the CDR3. The germline V gene has CDR1 SGHRS and CDR2 YFSETQ. Trimming shortened V by 0 bases and J by 1 base, and 14 bases separated the two germline ends. CDR3 loop: CASSLGGTSVSYEQYF. The DNA of the CDR3 is TGCGCCAGCAGCTTGGGCGGTACGAGCGTATCCTACGAGCAGTACTTC. Variable domain in full (rest from reference TRBV5-1 and TRBJ2-7): KAGVTQTPRYLIKTRGQQVTLSCSPISGHRSVSWYQQTPGQGLQFLFEYFSETQRNKGNFPGRFSGRQFSNSRSEMNVSTLELGDSALYLCASSLGGTSVSYEQYFGPGTRLTVT.

This chain uses TRBV5-1 with TRBJ1-2; D might be TRBD1 (6 bases). Germline CDR1 reads SGHRS; CDR2 reads YFSETQ. This CDR3 has 15 residues. V gave up 4 bases and J gave up 6 bases, with 19 bases separating them. The CDR3 sequence is CASSPTGTPSDGYTF. The CDR3 nucleotides read TGCGCCAGCAGCCCGACCGGGACACCTTCTGATGGCTACACCTTC.

The rearrangement uses TRBV5-4 and TRBJ1-2; tentative D call: TRBD1 (6 bases). The CDR3 has 14 amino acids. CDR1 and CDR2 (germline): SGHNT, YYREEE (reference sequence). Trimming cost V 0 bases and J 8 bases, with 14 bases left between them. CDR3 sequence: CASSLDRASGGYTF. CDR3 DNA sequence: TGTGCCAGCAGCTTGGACAGGGCCTCTGGCGGCTACACCTTC.

The chain has TRBV6-5 and TRBJ1-4, with D perhaps matching TRBD1 (5 bases). Looked up from germline, CDR1 is MNHEY and CDR2 is SVGAGI. The CDR3 runs to 13 residues. V lost 5 bases and J lost 4, with 8 bases in between. The CDR3 DNA reads TGTGCCAGCAGTACCCAGGGTAATGAAAAACTGTTTTTT. Its translation: CASSTQGNEKLFF.

The gene calls are TRBV4-2 and TRBJ1-2; the D gene is possibly TRBD1 (6 bases). Between the trimmed V and J ends, which lost 3 bases and 4 bases, there was a span of 12 bases. The CDR3 spans 14 residues. Germline CDR1 and CDR2: LGHNA and YNFKEQ. CDR3 sequence: CASSHRDTSYGYTF. The CDR3 region has the DNA TGTGCCAGCAGCCACCGGGACACTTCCTATGGCTACACCTTC.

The chain joins TRBV7-2 to TRBJ1-1; D might be TRBD1 (6 bases). The CDR3 is made up of 16 amino acids. Trimming took 2 bases from V and 7 from J, leaving 20 bases between them. The germline V gene encodes CDR1 SGHTA and CDR2 FQGNSA. CDR3 sequence: CASSLLDGGRWGEAFF. The CDR3 bases are TGTGCCAGCAGCTTACTGGATGGGGGGCGTTGGGGTGAAGCTTTCTTT.

The CDR3 bases are TGCGCCAGCAGTCGTACAGGGGGCTCCCAAGAGACCCAGTACTTC. Translating it yields CASSRTGGSQETQYF. This rearrangement joins TRBV5-1 to TRBJ2-5, with TRBD1 identical over 9 bases. The CDR3 extends over 15 amino acids. J was trimmed by 1 base and V by 5 bases; bases with no gene match: 6. From germline, CDR1 is SGHRS and CDR2 YFSETQ.

This clone was seen a few times. This chain connects TRBV10-3 to TRBJ1-5, with unresolved D. Germline V lookup: CDR1 ENHRY, CDR2 SYGVKD. The CDR3 totals 13 residues. Trimming removed 3 bases at V and 7 bases at J, with 10 bases between. Here the CDR3 reads CAISDPGGQPQHF. The CDR3 nucleotides are TGTGCCATCAGTGATCCGGGAGGGCAGCCCCAGCATTTT.

The chain carries TRBV7-2 and TRBJ1-2; possibly TRBD1 for D (6 bases). Trimming pared 5 bases from V and 8 bases from J, leaving 15 bases between. The CDR3 runs to 13 residues. From germline, CDR1 is SGHTA and CDR2 FQGNSA. In DNA, the CDR3 is TGTGCCAGCAGCGACCGAGGGGGTTTGGGCTACACCTTC. Translation gives CASSDRGGLGYTF. Together with reference TRBV7-2 and TRBJ1-2, the CDR3 gives the full variable domain: GAGVSQSPSNKVTEKGKDVELRCDPISGHTALYWYRQSLGQGLEFLIYFQGNSAPDKSGLPSDRFSAERTGGSVSTLTIQRTQQEDSAVYLCASSDRGGLGYTFGSGTRLTVV.

The chain joins TRBV27 to TRBJ1-2; TRBD1 is a possible D gene (5 bases). The CDR3 covers 13 residues. The germline V gene has CDR1 MNHEY and CDR2 SMNVEV (reference sequence). Trimming stripped 5 bases from V and 5 bases from J, with 12 bases between. The CDR3 spells CASSKTDRYGYTF. The CDR3 DNA follows: TGTGCCAGCAGTAAGACAGATAGATATGGCTACACCTTC.

A word on this clone: Sequence at one end of the junction differs from germline and may be a read error. The genes are TRBV30 and TRBJ2-7, with TRBD2 matching over 10 bases. Germline V gene lookup returns CDR1 GTSNPN and CDR2 SVGIG (reference sequence). This CDR3 contains 12 residues. In nucleotides, the CDR3 is TGTGCTTGGACTAGCGGTTCCTACGAGCAGTACTTC. Protein sequence: CAWTSGSYEQYF.

The J gene is TRBJ1-5, the V gene TRBV6-5; D unclear. Germline CDR1 is MNHEY and CDR2 is SVGAGI. This CDR3 spans 13 amino acids. V was trimmed by 6 bases and J by 6 bases, leaving 12 bases between them. CDR3 DNA sequence: TGTGCCAGCAGCCTCTCCGGGAGTCAGCCCCAGCATTTT. Amino acids: CASSLSGSQPQHF.

The rearrangement links TRBV7-9 to TRBJ1-1; perhaps TRBD1 as D (5 bases). The CDR3 has 13 amino acids. From germline, CDR1 is SEHNR and CDR2 FQNEAQ (reference sequence). V dropped 5 bases and J dropped 10 bases, with 17 bases sitting between them. The CDR3 reads CASSPRDPVRAFF. Here the CDR3 DNA reads TGTGCCAGCAGCCCCCGGGACCCCGTTAGAGCTTTCTTT.

This chain connects TRBV5-1 to TRBJ1-5, with unresolved D. The V end lost 0 bases, the J end lost 0 bases, and 4 bases lay between the germline ends. Looked up from germline, CDR1 is SGHRS and CDR2 is YFSETQ. The CDR3 has 14 residues. Here the CDR3 DNA reads TGCGCCAGCAGCTTGGGGAGTAGCAATCAGCCCCAGCATTTT. Translating it yields CASSLGSSNQPQHF.

The rearrangement joins TRBV15 to TRBJ2-1; D might be TRBD2 (6 bases). The CDR3 has 17 amino acids. The ends were cut back, 4 bases at V and 0 bases at J, with 16 bases in the middle. Germline V gene sequence: CDR1 LNHNV, CDR2 YYDKDF (reference sequence). The CDR3 sequence is CATSIPYSGYSYNEQFF. CDR3 nucleotide sequence: TGTGCCACCAGCATTCCGTATAGCGGATACTCCTACAATGAGCAGTTCTTC.